Below are 20 T cell receptor beta chains sequenced from a single sample in a study of CD4 T cells in relation to SARS-CoV-2 and coronaviruses. Their target antigens are unknown. Here immunoSEQ multiplex PCR was the method, and the copy in TCRdb shows in-frame clones only, minus some. The table lists 21,000 or so clones, around 80% of them singletons. Unexposed donor CD4+ T cells date from about 2011-2018, before the COVID-19 pandemic. CD4+ T cells were isolated from the cells after 10 days of culture. Sequencing was done on a sample of CD4+ T cells from PBMCs, cultured in vitro. The receptors here all came from a human donor in good health.

This clone has just a few counts. The CDR3 bases are TGTGCCAGCAGCCGAGACAGTACTGGAAACACCATATATTTT. Protein: CASSRDSTGNTIYF. The chain recombines TRBV5-4 with TRBJ1-3; possible D gene TRBD1, 5 bases. The CDR3 contains 14 residues. Looked up from germline, CDR1 is SGHNT and CDR2 is YYREEE (reference sequence). V dropped 4 bases and J dropped 2 bases, with 10 bases sitting between them.

This clone was detected only a few times. The J gene is TRBJ2-5, the V gene TRBV3-1 (or the pseudogene TRBV3-2), with TRBD2 matching 7 bases. The V gene end was trimmed by 6 bases and the J gene end by 2 bases; junction bases not matched to a gene: 0. Germline V lookup: CDR1 LGHDT, CDR2 YNNKEL (reference sequence). The CDR3 length is 12 residues. CDR3 DNA sequence: TGTGCCAGCAGGCGGGAGCAAGAGACCCAGTACTTC. This codes for CASRREQETQYF.

This clone showed up just a few times. The chain combines TRBV2 with TRBJ1-5, with 10 bases fitting TRBD1. The germline V gene encodes CDR1 SNHLY and CDR2 FYNNEI. The CDR3 runs to 15 residues. With V trimmed by 7 bases and J by 4 bases, 7 bases remained unmatched. CDR3 in DNA: TGTGCCAGCAAGACCGGGACAGGGGCAAATCAGCCCCAGCATTTT. Translating gives CASKTGTGANQPQHF.

The genes are TRBV19 and TRBJ2-7; possibly TRBD2 for D (6 bases). This CDR3 is 15 amino acids long. Trimming pared 3 bases from V and 0 bases from J, leaving 12 bases between. From germline, CDR1 is LNHDA and CDR2 SQIVND (reference sequence). The CDR3 nucleotides are TGTGCCAGTAGTATTTTCGGAGGGGCCTCCTACGAGCAGTACTTC. Translated, it gives CASSIFGGASYEQYF.

This sequence joins TRBV10-1 and TRBJ2-3; the match to TRBD2 covers 13 bases. The germline V gene encodes CDR1 WNHNN and CDR2 SYGVQD (reference sequence). The ends lost 6 bases at V and 6 bases at J; junction bases unmatched: 6. The CDR3 runs to 15 residues. CDR3 DNA sequence: TGCGCCAGCAGCAGGACTAGCGGGAGTTTGGATACGCAGTATTTT. The encoded protein is CASSRTSGSLDTQYF.

The genes are TRBV5-1 and TRBJ2-5, with a weak D call TRBD2 (6 bases). This CDR3 spans 15 amino acids. Germline V lookup: CDR1 SGHRS, CDR2 YFSETQ. V lost 4 bases, J lost 3 bases, and 16 bases lay in between. CDR3 sequence: CASSVTSRSEETQYF. CDR3 coding DNA: TGCGCCAGCAGCGTAACTAGCAGATCCGAAGAGACCCAGTACTTC. The whole variable domain, filled in from reference TRBV5-1 and TRBJ2-5, reads KAGVTQTPRYLIKTRGQQVTLSCSPISGHRSVSWYQQTPGQGLQFLFEYFSETQRNKGNFPGRFSGRQFSNSRSEMNVSTLELGDSALYLCASSVTSRSEETQYFGPGTRLLVL.

The rearrangement links TRBV27 to TRBJ2-4, with 8 bases lining up with TRBD1. Losses at the gene ends were 6 bases for V and 1 base for J; bases not matched to a gene: 14. CDR1 and CDR2 (germline): MNHEY, SMNVEV (reference sequence). CDR3 size: 18 residues. The CDR3 region has the DNA TGTGCCAGCAGAACGGACAGGGTCGAGGTCGGGGCCAAAAACATTCAGTACTTC. Its translation: CASRTDRVEVGAKNIQYF.

The rearrangement links TRBV19 to TRBJ2-3, with 10 bases identical to TRBD2. The length of the CDR3 is 14 residues. V lost 2 bases to trimming and J lost 6 bases; unmatched junction nucleotides: 2. Germline V CDR1 and CDR2: LNHDA, SQIVND (reference sequence). For the CDR3, the DNA is TGTGCCAGTAGTATACTAGCGGGAGAGGATACGCAGTATTTT. This codes for CASSILAGEDTQYF.

The chain carries TRBV12-5 and TRBJ2-6; TRBD2 aligns across 8 bases. V lost 1 base, J lost 0 bases, and 17 bases stayed unmatched. The CDR3 contains 22 residues. The germline CDR1 and CDR2 sequences are LGHNT and FRNRAP. The CDR3 spells CASGLALGGIAGIYSGANVLTF. The CDR3 DNA reads TGTGCTAGTGGTTTGGCCCTGGGCGGAATAGCGGGAATCTACTCTGGGGCCAACGTCCTGACTTTC. Using reference TRBV12-5 and TRBJ2-6 for the parts outside the CDR3, the full variable domain is DARVTQTPRHKVTEMGQEVTMRCQPILGHNTVFWYRQTMMQGLELLAYFRNRAPLDDSGMPKDRFSAEMPDATLATLKIQPSEPRDSAVYFCASGLALGGIAGIYSGANVLTFGAGSRLTVL.

The chain combines TRBV19 with TRBJ2-3, with no clear D. V lost 4 bases and J lost 6, with 17 bases in between. Germline assignment: CDR1 LNHDA and CDR2 SQIVND (reference sequence). CDR3 length: 15 residues. The CDR3 region is CASSSLPANSDTQYF. CDR3 nucleotide sequence: TGTGCCAGTAGTAGCTTACCCGCCAACTCGGATACGCAGTATTTT.

This chain joins TRBV10-3 and TRBJ2-1; D possibly corresponds to TRBD2 (5 bases). Trimming pared 7 bases from V and 10 bases from J, leaving 14 bases between. Germline-derived CDR1 and CDR2 are ENHRY and SYGVKD. The CDR3 runs to 12 residues. The CDR3 sequence is CAIKLVGEEQFF. The CDR3 nucleotides are TGTGCCATCAAACTTGTTGGGGAGGAGCAGTTCTTC.

This chain joins TRBV28 and TRBJ1-1, with a tentative D call TRBD1 (6 bases). The CDR3 sequence is 15 residues long. Trimming left V 2 bases short and J 0 bases short, with 10 bases between. The germline CDR1 and CDR2 sequences are MDHEN and SYDVKM. Here the CDR3 reads CASSLGGAVNTEAFF. The DNA for the CDR3 is TGTGCCAGCAGTTTAGGGGGCGCGGTGAACACTGAAGCTTTCTTT.

Here the CDR3 DNA reads TGCGCCAGCAGCCAAGTTCTGGACCCAAAGCGGCAGCCCCAGCATTTT. It is translated as CASSQVLDPKRQPQHF. The chain carries TRBV4-1 and TRBJ1-5; no reliable D call. Germline V gene lookup returns CDR1 MGHRA and CDR2 YSYEKL. The V gene lost 1 base and the J gene lost 7 bases, with 17 bases spanning the gap. This CDR3 is 16 amino acids long.

DNA of the CDR3: TGTGCCAGCAGCTTGGAGGGGGCGGGTGAACAGCCCCAGCATTTT. This codes for CASSLEGAGEQPQHF. The chain carries TRBV5-5 and TRBJ1-5, with TRBD1 identical over 7 bases. From germline, CDR1 is SGHKS and CDR2 YYEKEE (reference sequence). With 0 bases clipped from V and 7 bases from J, the junction kept 7 bases outside the gene matches. The CDR3 loop spans 15 amino acids.

The CDR3 bases are TGTGCCAGCAGCTTGGTCGGGGGCCTATCCTCCTACGAGCAGTACTTC. It codes for CASSLVGGLSSYEQYF. This rearrangement joins TRBV5-4 to TRBJ2-7; D may match TRBD1 or TRBD2 (6 bases each). V gave up 0 bases and J gave up 0 bases, with 13 bases separating them. The CDR3 loop spans 16 amino acids. Germline V CDR1 and CDR2: SGHNT, YYREEE (reference sequence).

This chain joins TRBV12-5 and TRBJ1-5; TRBD1 aligns across 7 bases. Looked up from germline, CDR1 is LGHNT and CDR2 is FRNRAP. This CDR3 spans 13 amino acids. V gave up 6 bases and J gave up 4 bases; unmatched junction bases: 3. CDR3 nucleotide sequence: TGTGCTAGTGGGACAGGGCCGAATCAGCCCCAGCATTTT. Amino acid sequence: CASGTGPNQPQHF.

Only a few counts were recorded for this clone. The rearrangement joins TRBV2 to TRBJ1-2; D possibly corresponds to TRBD1 (5 bases). The V gene lost 10 bases and the J gene lost 4 bases, with 22 bases spanning the gap. CDR1 SNHLY and CDR2 FYNNEI come from the germline V gene. CDR3 length: 15 amino acids. In nucleotides, the CDR3 is TGTGCCACCGATACCCCCGCTCAGGGACCCTATGGCTACACCTTC. It translates to CATDTPAQGPYGYTF.

The V call is TRBV10-2, the J call TRBJ2-7; D is perhaps TRBD2 (6 bases). The CDR3 is made up of 15 amino acids. Trimming shortened V by 1 base and J by 2 bases, and 12 bases separated the two germline ends. Germline CDR1 reads WSHSY; CDR2 reads SAAADI. CDR3 loop: CASSEYGTYTYEQYF. As DNA, the CDR3 is TGCGCCAGCAGTGAGTATGGGACTTATACCTACGAGCAGTACTTC.

The J gene is TRBJ2-1, the V gene TRBV7-3, with 9 bases that match TRBD1. This CDR3 is 18 amino acids long. CDR1 is SGHTA, CDR2 FQGTGA, per germline. V was clipped by 4 bases and J by 0 bases; unmatched bases: 10. This CDR3 reads CASSSGPGTGTSYNEQFF. The CDR3 coding sequence is TGTGCCAGCAGCTCGGGACCGGGGACAGGGACCTCCTACAATGAGCAGTTCTTC.

This clone has more than one count but fewer than ten. The chain recombines TRBV20-1 with TRBJ1-1; the D is unclear. The length of the CDR3 is 12 residues. Germline lookup yields CDR1 DFQATT and CDR2 SNEGSKA (reference sequence). Trimming stripped 3 bases from V and 4 bases from J, with 9 bases between. CDR3 in amino acids: CSASVGSTEAFF. In nucleotides, the CDR3 is TGCAGTGCTAGTGTGGGGAGCACTGAAGCTTTCTTT.